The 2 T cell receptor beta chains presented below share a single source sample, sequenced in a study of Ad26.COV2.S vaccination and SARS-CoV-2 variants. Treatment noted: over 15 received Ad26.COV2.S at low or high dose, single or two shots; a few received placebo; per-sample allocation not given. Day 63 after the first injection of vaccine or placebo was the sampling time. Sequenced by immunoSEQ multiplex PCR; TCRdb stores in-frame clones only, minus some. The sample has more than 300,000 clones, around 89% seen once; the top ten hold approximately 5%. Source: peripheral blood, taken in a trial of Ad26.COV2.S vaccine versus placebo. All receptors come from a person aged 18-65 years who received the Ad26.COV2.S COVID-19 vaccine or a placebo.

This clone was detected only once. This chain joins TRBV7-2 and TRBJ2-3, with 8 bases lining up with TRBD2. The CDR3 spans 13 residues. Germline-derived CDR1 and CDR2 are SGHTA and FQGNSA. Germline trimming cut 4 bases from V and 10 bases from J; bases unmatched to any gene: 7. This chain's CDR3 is CASSSTGGPPQYF. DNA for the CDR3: TGTGCCAGCAGCTCAACGGGGGGGCCCCCGCAGTATTTT.

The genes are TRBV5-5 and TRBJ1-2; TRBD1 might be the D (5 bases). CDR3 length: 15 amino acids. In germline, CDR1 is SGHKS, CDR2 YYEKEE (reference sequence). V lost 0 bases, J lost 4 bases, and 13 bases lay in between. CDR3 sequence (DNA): TGTGCCAGCAGCTTGGCCGGCAGGGCGGGCTATGGCTACACCTTC. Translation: CASSLAGRAGYGYTF.